This T cell receptor beta chain was retrieved from a study of vaccination and CD4 T cells after COVID-19. Study-wide context: Vaccinees got either two BNT162b2 doses or two mRNA-1273 doses. The study drew post-COVID samples a median 101 days after diagnosis (range 35 to 161).

From the PCR reads, TCRdb called clonotypes with MiXCR, one entry per CDR3 protein. The table lists just over 20,000 distinct CDR3 sequences, around 58% of them singletons. About this clonotype: Antigen unknown. At one end the junction does not follow the germline gene, possibly because of a read error.

Whole-study findings and limits: Spike mono-reactivity marked 304 of 307 vaccine-specific clones in convalescent patients.

The CDR3 sequence is 15 residues long. Looked up from germline, CDR1 is SSHAT and CDR2 is FNYEAQ (reference sequence). V gene TRBV7-7 combines with J gene TRBJ2-5, with a tentative D call TRBD1 (5 bases). This clonotype was sampled from a human donor who had recovered from COVID-19. Sequencing used CD4+ T cells from blood, obtained before SARS-CoV-2 vaccination. Written as DNA, the CDR3 is TGTGCTAGCAGCTGGGCGCAGGGAATCCAAGAGACCCAGTACTTC. Protein sequence: CASSWAQGIQETQYF.